Each of the 31 T cell receptor beta chains below was sequenced from the same sample in a study of PD-1 blockade in classical Hodgkin lymphoma (dated by TCRdb to the early 2020s). Library prep was done by the immunoSEQ multiplex PCR assay. TCRdb retrieved this table from immuneACCESS and kept in-frame rearrangements only. Not all clones are present; in checked studies, unresolved V genes account for under half, and no reason is known for the remainder. The sample contains approximately 61,000 clones, around 91% of them found a single time. The ten largest clones capture 15% of the sample. According to the study, the label for this sample's time point signals: cycle 1 day 1 (C1D1), immediately before nivolumab initiation. All trial patients had relapsed after autologous stem cell transplantation, with cohorts A, B and C differing in prior brentuximab vedotin exposure. The starting material was peripheral blood mononuclear cells (PBMCs), obtained at baseline. These receptors originate from a human donor with classical Hodgkin lymphoma.

This CDR3 reads CASRKTSTGTTEAFF. The CDR3 DNA sequence: TGTGCCAGCAGAAAGACTTCGACAGGGACCACTGAAGCTTTCTTT. This sequence joins TRBV6-5 and TRBJ1-1; TRBD1 agrees at 7 bases. CDR1 MNHEY and CDR2 SVGAGI come from the germline V gene. The CDR3 length is 15 residues. Trimming at V came to 6 bases and at J to 4 bases, leaving 11 bases not matched to a gene.

This clone was observed once. The chain's CDR3 is CASSEDRFRVDEQFF. CDR3 nucleotide sequence: TGTGCCAGCAGTGAAGATCGATTCAGGGTAGATGAGCAGTTCTTC. The rearrangement links TRBV6-1 to TRBJ2-1; possibly TRBD1 for D (5 bases). The CDR3 is made up of 15 amino acids. The germline CDR1 and CDR2 sequences are MNHNS and SASEGT. Between the trimmed V and J ends, which lost 1 base and 8 bases, there was a span of 15 bases.

This clone has only one observation. The chain combines TRBV19 with TRBJ1-6; no clear D gene. Trimming took off 6 bases at V and 0 bases at J, with 12 bases between the two ends. Germline V gives CDR1 LNHDA, CDR2 SQIVND (reference sequence). The length of the CDR3 is 16 residues. In DNA, the CDR3 is TGTGCCAGTAGAACCACGTCGAGCTCCTATAATTCACCCCTCCACTTT. Its translation: CASRTTSSSYNSPLHF.

The rearrangement links TRBV29-1 to TRBJ2-7; D is possibly TRBD1 or TRBD2 (6 bases each). In germline, CDR1 is SQVTM, CDR2 ANQGSEA. V shed 5 bases and J shed 6 bases, with 11 bases lying between them. CDR3 length: 11 amino acids. CDR3 sequence (DNA): TGCAGCGTTACTGAGGGGGGCGAGCAGTACTTC. It is translated as CSVTEGGEQYF.

The chain carries TRBV2 and TRBJ2-2, with D uncertain. The CDR3 runs 15 residues. In germline, CDR1 is SNHLY, CDR2 FYNNEI. Trimming removed 6 bases at V and 3 bases at J, with 14 bases between. CDR3 coding DNA: TGTGCCAGCAGGGGCGAGGTCATTTACACCGGGGAGCTGTTTTTT. Amino acid sequence: CASRGEVIYTGELFF.

This clone has more than one count but fewer than ten. The sample carries other DNA sequences with the same CDR3. The chain has TRBV2 and TRBJ1-2; D may be TRBD1 (5 bases). V lost 3 bases and J lost 6, with 8 bases in between. The CDR3 has 12 amino acids. Germline V gives CDR1 SNHLY, CDR2 FYNNEI. CDR3 sequence reads: CASSERGNGYTF. The CDR3 region has the DNA TGTGCCAGCAGTGAGCGGGGGAATGGCTACACCTTC. Full variable domain (outside the CDR3, taken from reference TRBV2 and TRBJ1-2): EPEVTQTPSHQVTQMGQEVILRCVPISNHLYFYWYRQILGQKVEFLVSFYNNEISEKSEIFDDQFSVERPDGSNFTLKIRSTKLEDSAMYFCASSERGNGYTFGSGTRLTVV.

J is TRBJ1-5 and V is TRBV6-1; D remains unclear. The CDR3 covers 15 residues. Trimming removed 0 bases from V and 6 bases from J, with 12 bases in between. Germline V gene sequence: CDR1 MNHNS, CDR2 SASEGT. CDR3 loop: CASSEAPSSLQPQHF. In DNA form, the CDR3 reads TGTGCCAGCAGTGAAGCCCCATCGAGCCTTCAGCCCCAGCATTTT.

The chain employs TRBV28 and TRBJ1-3; no firm D call. V was pared by 0 bases and J by 2 bases, with 5 bases between. The CDR3 covers 14 residues. Germline assignment: CDR1 MDHEN and CDR2 SYDVKM. The CDR3 nucleotides read TGTGCCAGCAGTTTATGGGCGGCTGGAAACACCATATATTTT. It specifies CASSLWAAGNTIYF.

The J gene is TRBJ1-2, the V gene TRBV6-5; 7 bases are a match to TRBD1. The ends lost 0 bases at V and 5 bases at J; junction bases unmatched: 6. Germline V gene data show CDR1 as MNHEY and CDR2 as SVGAGI. CDR3 length: 15 amino acids. CDR3 residues: CASSYSHGTEYGYTF. CDR3 nucleotide sequence: TGTGCCAGCAGTTACTCGCACGGGACAGAGTATGGCTACACCTTC.

The V call is TRBV5-5, the J call TRBJ1-2; perhaps TRBD1 as D (6 bases). Per germline, CDR1 SGHKS and CDR2 YYEKEE (reference sequence). The CDR3 consists of 13 residues. Trimming left V 5 bases short and J 2 bases short, with 10 bases between. The CDR3 nucleotides read TGTGCCAGCAGTCATGACAGGAACTATGGCTACACCTTC. Its protein is CASSHDRNYGYTF.

The chain couples TRBV4-1 to TRBJ1-2; tentatively, D is TRBD1 (5 bases). Trimming stripped 0 bases from V and 8 bases from J, with 10 bases between. CDR3 size: 13 residues. Germline V gene lookup returns CDR1 MGHRA and CDR2 YSYEKL. The CDR3 protein is CASSQEEGRGYTF. The CDR3 DNA is TGCGCCAGCAGCCAAGAAGAGGGACGCGGCTACACCTTC.

The rearrangement joins TRBV6-1 to TRBJ2-7, with 8 bases matching TRBD2. There are 14 residues in the CDR3. V gave up 6 bases and J gave up 3 bases; unmatched junction bases: 7. Per the germline V gene, CDR1 is MNHNS and CDR2 is SASEGT. CDR3 in amino acids: CASSAVAGFYEQYF. CDR3 DNA: TGTGCCAGCAGCGCCGTAGCGGGGTTCTACGAGCAGTACTTC.

This clone appeared a single time. V is TRBV27 and J is TRBJ1-2; D is possibly TRBD1 (5 bases). Germline CDR1 reads MNHEY; CDR2 reads SMNVEV (reference sequence). The CDR3 has 18 amino acids. V was trimmed by 6 bases and J by 3 bases, leaving 26 bases between them. This CDR3 is CASSLSTTPTGAHYGYTF. In DNA, the CDR3 is TGTGCCAGCAGCCTCTCGACGACGCCCACAGGCGCGCACTATGGCTACACCTTC.

This chain joins TRBV19 and TRBJ2-2; D is uncertain. Germline CDR1 and CDR2: LNHDA and SQIVND (reference sequence). V lost 3 bases and J lost 5, with 13 bases in between. There are 15 residues in the CDR3. The CDR3 DNA follows: TGTGCCAGTAGTATTCTGGGTGGATTGACCGGGGAGCTGTTTTTT. This gives the protein CASSILGGLTGELFF.

This clone was found once. The chain is built from TRBV5-4 and TRBJ1-4; 7 positions agree with TRBD1. V shed 4 bases and J 5 bases; nucleotides not matched to a gene: 2. Germline V gene data show CDR1 as SGHNT and CDR2 as YYREEE (reference sequence). This CDR3 is built from 13 residues. DNA of the CDR3: TGTGCCAGCAGCATACAGGGGAATGAAAAACTGTTTTTT. Translated: CASSIQGNEKLFF.

The gene calls are TRBV28 and TRBJ1-2; 10 positions match TRBD1. CDR1 MDHEN and CDR2 SYDVKM come from the germline V gene. The CDR3 sequence is 15 residues long. V gave up 5 bases and J gave up 4 bases; unmatched junction bases: 7. The chain's CDR3 is CASSPFRTGGYGYTF. Here the CDR3 DNA reads TGTGCCAGCAGTCCCTTCCGGACAGGGGGCTATGGCTACACCTTC.

This chain uses TRBV7-9 with TRBJ2-3, with 7 bases fitting TRBD2. The CDR3 sequence is 15 residues long. J was trimmed by 2 bases and V by 5 bases; bases with no gene match: 7. In germline, CDR1 is SEHNR, CDR2 FQNEAQ (reference sequence). In DNA form, the CDR3 reads TGTGCCAGCAGCCCGCCCCGGGGGGTCACAGATACGCAGTATTTT. Protein product: CASSPPRGVTDTQYF.

The CDR3 DNA reads as TGTGCCAGCAGCCTCGGGGGGGATACCTACGAGCAGTACTTC. Translation: CASSLGGDTYEQYF. The rearrangement links TRBV27 to TRBJ2-5; 8 bases map to TRBD2. The J call may be in error: the DNA end matches TRBJ2-7 better. Germline assignment: CDR1 MNHEY and CDR2 SMNVEV (reference sequence). CDR3 length: 14 amino acids.

The chain couples TRBV5-1 to TRBJ2-3, with D maybe TRBD1 (5 bases). Trimming left V 3 bases short and J 2 bases short, with 10 bases between. This CDR3 comprises 14 residues. The germline V gene encodes CDR1 SGHRS and CDR2 YFSETQ. The CDR3 here is CASSWGTSTDTQYF. CDR3 DNA: TGCGCCAGCAGCTGGGGCACCTCCACAGATACGCAGTATTTT.

This sequence joins TRBV2 and TRBJ2-3; 8 bases agree with TRBD1. Trimming removed 4 bases from V and 5 bases from J; junction bases left unmatched: 11. Germline CDR1 is SNHLY and CDR2 is FYNNEI. This CDR3 is built from 16 residues. The CDR3 bases are TGTGCCAGCAGTGGGGGGGACAGGTTGGCCAGAGATACGCAGTATTTT. Protein sequence: CASSGGDRLARDTQYF.

The CDR3 DNA follows: TGCGCCAGCGGGGGACAGGAGCAAGAGACCCAGTACTTC. Translated: CASGGQEQETQYF. The V and J genes are TRBV4-1 and TRBJ2-5; TRBD1 aligns across 8 bases. The V gene's germline CDR1 is MGHRA and CDR2 YSYEKL. The length of the CDR3 is 13 residues. Losses at the gene ends were 8 bases for V and 2 bases for J; bases not matched to a gene: 4.

As concerns this clone: Relative to the germline gene, one junction end is altered; a read error may explain this. The V gene is TRBV15, the J gene TRBJ2-1; TRBD2 aligns across 9 bases. Germline CDR1 and CDR2: LNHNV and YYDKDF (reference sequence). This CDR3 spans 16 amino acids. CDR3 in DNA: TGTGCCGCCAGCAAAGCCATGTCTAGCGGGGAGGCTGAGCAGTTCTTC. This translates into CAASKAMSSGEAEQFF.

This chain connects TRBV5-1 to TRBJ1-1; no firm D call. CDR3 length: 14 residues. The V and J ends lost 0 bases and 4 bases respectively, with 10 bases between them. From germline, CDR1 is SGHRS and CDR2 YFSETQ. The CDR3 is CASSLDGGGTEAFF. CDR3 in DNA: TGCGCCAGCAGCTTGGATGGAGGCGGCACTGAAGCTTTCTTT.

The gene calls are TRBV30 and TRBJ2-3, with a weak D call TRBD2 (7 bases). Germline CDR1 is GTSNPN and CDR2 is SVGIG (reference sequence). CDR3 size: 21 residues. Trimming pared 0 bases from V and 2 bases from J, leaving 30 bases between. The CDR3 nucleotides read TGTGCCTGGAGTGTACGGGACTCAGCTAGCGGAGGATGGGGGCTCACAGATACGCAGTATTTT. Translating gives CAWSVRDSASGGWGLTDTQYF.

The chain combines TRBV6-5 with TRBJ2-1, with D maybe TRBD2 (6 bases). CDR1 is MNHEY and CDR2 is SVGAGI in the germline V gene. This CDR3 has 13 residues. The V end was cut by 7 bases, the J end by 12 bases, with 19 bases between. The CDR3 sequence: CASTTSGGMRQFF. CDR3 coding DNA: TGTGCCAGCACGACTAGTGGGGGGATGAGGCAGTTCTTC.

This chain connects TRBV19 to TRBJ2-1; the D gene is possibly TRBD2 (5 bases). This CDR3 has 14 amino acids. Trimming shortened V by 1 base and J by 1 base, and 5 bases separated the two germline ends. Germline lookup yields CDR1 LNHDA and CDR2 SQIVND (reference sequence). The chain's CDR3 is CASSIGESYNEQFF. DNA of the CDR3: TGTGCCAGTAGTATAGGGGAGTCCTACAATGAGCAGTTCTTC. Variable domain in full (rest from reference TRBV19 and TRBJ2-1): DGGITQSPKYLFRKEGQNVTLSCEQNLNHDAMYWYRQDPGQGLRLIYYSQIVNDFQKGDIAEGYSVSREKKESFPLTVTSAQKNPTAFYLCASSIGESYNEQFFGPGTRLTVL.

The gene calls are TRBV6-5 and TRBJ2-1; 8 bases line up with TRBD1. The CDR3 is 16 residues long. V trimming: 4 bases; J trimming: 2 bases; junction bases outside the gene matches: 7. The germline V gene encodes CDR1 MNHEY and CDR2 SVGAGI. The CDR3 DNA reads TGTGCCAGCAGTTTCGAGACAGGGGTCCCCTACAATGAGCAGTTCTTC. It encodes CASSFETGVPYNEQFF.

The chain has TRBV30 and TRBJ1-5; D possibly corresponds to TRBD1 (5 bases). V was shortened by 2 bases and J by 6 bases, with 11 bases between the two germline ends. The CDR3 is 13 residues long. Germline loops: CDR1 GTSNPN, CDR2 SVGIG (reference sequence). The CDR3 DNA is TGTGCCTGGAGTTCGGACACGGGTCAGCCCCAGCATTTT. Protein product: CAWSSDTGQPQHF.

This clone has just a few counts. CDR3 coding DNA: TGTGCCAGCAGTTTAATAGGCTCACCCCTCCACTTT. It codes for CASSLIGSPLHF. The chain uses TRBV6-5 and TRBJ1-6, with unresolved D. The V and J ends lost 4 bases and 10 bases respectively, with 8 bases between them. The CDR3 consists of 12 residues. Germline values: CDR1 MNHEY, CDR2 SVGAGI.

This clone was detected once. The rearrangement joins TRBV7-9 to TRBJ1-5; D is possibly TRBD1 (6 bases). Germline assignment: CDR1 SEHNR and CDR2 FQNEAQ (reference sequence). This CDR3 spans 15 amino acids. Trimming pared 4 bases from V and 6 bases from J, leaving 16 bases between. Here the CDR3 reads CASSSRQDLGQPQHF. CDR3 DNA: TGTGCCAGCAGCTCTCGACAGGACCTGGGTCAGCCCCAGCATTTT.

The chain employs TRBV13 and TRBJ1-4; 8 bases align to TRBD1. The CDR3 has 14 residues. Germline V gene data show CDR1 as PRHDT and CDR2 as FYEKMQ (reference sequence). J was trimmed by 7 bases and V by 4 bases; bases with no gene match: 5. The CDR3 bases are TGTGCCAGCAGCTCGGACAGGGACCGTGAAAAACTGTTTTTT. This codes for CASSSDRDREKLFF.